This T cell receptor (beta chain) originates from a study of blood T cell repertoires in COVID-19 (dated by TCRdb to the early 2020s). Broadly, across the study: Samples from collaborators originated in the United States, Italy and Spain and spanned both the acute and convalescent phases of COVID-19. The prospective study material was composed of cDNA or gDNA derived from T cells, B-cell-depleted T cells, or PBMCs. Subjects who had been exposed to COVID-19, were actively infected with it, or had recovered from it provided the deeply sampled blood TCRbeta repertoires that made up the dataset. The repertoires were released in a freely available public database intended as a resource for research on the immune response to SARS-CoV-2. The samples were drawn from the first 160 participants of the ongoing ImmuneRACE study and from about 1,200 subjects provided by 6 global collaborators. The sample metadata nearly always contained a de-identified subject ID, COVID-19 status, age in years and sex. Where available, HLA class I and class II types were obtained from metadata supplied by the sample provider rather than from assay-based typing. Paper-wide results and their limitations: Clinical and demographic metadata were provided uncurated, with the amount varying by source and participant.

Regarding this clone: Which antigen it targets is not known. Per-base qualities were not stored, and no clone one base away is much larger.

TCRbeta CDR3 regions were amplified from genomic DNA by means of the immunoSEQ Assay, a bias-controlled multiplex PCR. The study's processing was this. The number of nucleated cells in each sample was estimated from the amplification of reference gene primers within the assay. Sequence reads were collapsed and filtered to measure the absolute abundance of every unique TCRbeta CDR3 rearrangement. For each sample, productive Simpson clonality was calculated as the square root of Simpson's diversity index across productive rearrangements. TCRdb re-hosts the immuneACCESS table, in-frame sequences only. Its copies lack some clones; in the studies checked, an unresolved V gene accounts for under half of them, and the cause for the rest is not known. Clonal size and the V and J genes are those of that table, whereas D and trimming came from the DNA. Present in this sample are 450,000 or so clones, over 85% of which were seen just once. 0.8% to 1% of the sample rests with the top ten.

At one collaborating source in Seattle, patients were enrolled during active infection and were followed longitudinally through the course of disease. The collaborating institutions used their own protocols to collect whole blood in K2EDTA tubes. For TCRbeta analysis, collaborators shipped samples as frozen whole blood, isolated PBMCs, or DNA extracted from either of those sample types. Sequencing was performed on peripheral blood. The sequence was collected from a man between 18 and 29 years old with COVID-19, enrolled during active disease.

The sequenced DNA is TGTGCCAGTATGATTGGCGACAGGGCGAATCAGCCCCAGCATTTT. Translation gives CASMIGDRANQPQHF. Recombination linked TRBV19 to TRBJ1-5, and 7 junctional nucleotides match TRBD1. Spanning cysteine to phenylalanine, the CDR3 consists of 15 amino acids. Just the 45-base CDR3 DNA is kept, in frame starting at base 1. V is cut back by 7 bases and J by 4 bases, with 10 bases in the junction unmatched. The germline V gene (reference sequence) specifies LNHDA as CDR1 and SQIVND as CDR2.